Shown below are 24 T cell receptor beta chains from a single sample sequenced in a study of PD-1 blockade in classical Hodgkin lymphoma. The sample's time point: newly diagnosed, previously untreated cHL patient sample. Profiling relied on immunoSEQ multiplex PCR, and the TCRdb table lists in-frame clones only, not all of them. The data contain about 47,000 clones, around 90% of them singletons. Sample: peripheral blood mononuclear cells (PBMCs). The receptors stem from a human donor with classical Hodgkin lymphoma.

V gene TRBV18 combines with J gene TRBJ1-6; TRBD1 might be the D (6 bases). V lost 6 bases to trimming and J lost 17 bases, with 17 bases between them. There are 12 residues in the CDR3. Per the germline V gene, CDR1 is KGHSH and CDR2 is LQKENI. CDR3 bases: TGTGCCAGCTCGGGGGGCCTTCTTGAGTTCCACTTT. The encoded protein is CASSGGLLEFHF.

The chain recombines TRBV14 with TRBJ1-3; 9 nucleotides line up with TRBD1. Trimming cost V 4 bases and J 7 bases; bases outside gene matches: 8. The V gene's germline CDR1 is SGHDN and CDR2 FVKESK. The CDR3 is 15 residues long. The CDR3 DNA follows: TGTGCCAGCAGCCCTCTGGGACAGGGAGGGAACACCATATATTTT. Translating gives CASSPLGQGGNTIYF.

The chain uses TRBV5-1 and TRBJ2-5, with D possibly matching TRBD1 (5 bases). Between the trimmed V and J ends, which lost 4 bases and 5 bases, there was a span of 18 bases. The CDR3 sequence is 15 residues long. The V gene's germline CDR1 is SGHRS and CDR2 YFSETQ. The CDR3 loop reads CASSLTTVPRETQYF. In nucleotides, the CDR3 is TGCGCCAGCAGCCTCACGACAGTTCCGCGGGAGACCCAGTACTTC.

The rearrangement links TRBV27 to TRBJ2-1, with 8 positions matching TRBD1. Germline V gene data show CDR1 as MNHEY and CDR2 as SMNVEV (reference sequence). V was pared by 4 bases and J by 10 bases, with 6 bases of the junction left unmatched. This CDR3 contains 13 residues. The CDR3 DNA reads TGTGCCAGCAGTTGGACAGGGCTCAGGGAGCAGTTCTTC. Amino acid sequence: CASSWTGLREQFF.

CDR3 coding DNA: TGTGCCAGCAGCTTACAGGGTGCCCGACCCTGGGGGGGCTACACCTTC. This gives the protein CASSLQGARPWGGYTF. The J gene is TRBJ1-2, the V gene TRBV7-9; tentatively, D is TRBD1 (5 bases). Trimming pared 2 bases from V and 8 bases from J, leaving 21 bases between. The CDR3 is made up of 16 amino acids. The V gene's germline CDR1 is SEHNR and CDR2 FQNEAQ (reference sequence).

The genes are TRBV10-1 and TRBJ2-2; D gene uncertain. The CDR3 is 13 residues long. The V end lost 5 bases, the J end lost 1 base, and 5 bases lay between the germline ends. CDR1 and CDR2 from the germline V gene are WNHNN and SYGVQD (reference sequence). The CDR3, as DNA: TGCGCCAGCAGTACCCAGAACACCGGGGAGCTGTTTTTT. Residues: CASSTQNTGELFF.

The chain links TRBV28 to TRBJ1-4; D is uncertain. The V gene's germline CDR1 is MDHEN and CDR2 SYDVKM. V was cut by 4 bases and J by 7 bases, with 4 bases left in between. This CDR3 is 11 amino acids long. The CDR3 loop is CASSSVEKLFF. As DNA, the CDR3 is TGTGCCAGCAGTTCAGTTGAAAAACTGTTTTTT.

V is TRBV4-1 and J is TRBJ1-1; D is perhaps TRBD1 (5 bases). The CDR3 is 15 amino acids. Trimming pared 1 base from V and 6 bases from J, leaving 15 bases between. The V gene's germline CDR1 is MGHRA and CDR2 YSYEKL. The CDR3 DNA reads TGCGCCAGCAGCCAAGGGGCGTGGGGAGGGGCTGAAGCTTTCTTT. Residues: CASSQGAWGGAEAFF.

This rearrangement joins TRBV9 to TRBJ1-1, with D unresolved. CDR3 length equals 13 residues. Trimming shortened V by 1 base and J by 8 bases, and 12 bases separated the two germline ends. The V gene's germline CDR1 is SGDLS and CDR2 YYNGEE. CDR3 sequence (DNA): TGTGCCAGCAGCGTACGACCGACGGGCGAAGCTTTCTTT. Translating gives CASSVRPTGEAFF. The full variable domain, its missing parts supplied by reference TRBV9 and TRBJ1-1, is DSGVTQTPKHLITATGQRVTLRCSPRSGDLSVYWYQQSLDQGLQFLIQYYNGEERAKGNILERFSAQQFPDLHSELNLSSLELGDSALYFCASSVRPTGEAFFGQGTRLTVV.

The CDR3 coding sequence is TGTGCCAGCAGCGTAGGAGCAGGGTCGAACTATGGCTACACCTTC. This sequence encodes CASSVGAGSNYGYTF. The chain links TRBV9 to TRBJ1-2; D possibly corresponds to TRBD1 (5 bases). Germline assignment: CDR1 SGDLS and CDR2 YYNGEE. This CDR3 has 15 residues. The V and J ends lost 0 bases and 2 bases respectively, with 11 bases between them.

The chain couples TRBV4-1 to TRBJ2-1; TRBD2 matches 12 bases. The CDR3 runs to 15 residues. The V gene's germline CDR1 is MGHRA and CDR2 YSYEKL. The junction had 7 bases not matched to a gene; V was cut back by 4 bases and J by 9 bases. DNA of the CDR3: TGCGCCAGCAGCCTCCGACTAGCGGGAGTTAGTGAGCAGTTCTTC. Amino acid sequence: CASSLRLAGVSEQFF.

V gene TRBV18 combines with J gene TRBJ2-1, with D perhaps TRBD2 (5 bases). The V and J ends lost 1 base and 1 base respectively, with 11 bases between them. This CDR3 comprises 16 residues. Germline-derived CDR1 and CDR2 are KGHSH and LQKENI. This CDR3 reads CASSPQRGGSYNEQFF. CDR3 coding DNA: TGTGCCAGCTCACCACAGCGCGGAGGTTCCTACAATGAGCAGTTCTTC.

The rearrangement joins TRBV2 to TRBJ2-7; D not certain. Germline assignment: CDR1 SNHLY and CDR2 FYNNEI. V was cut by 7 bases and J by 0 bases, with 13 bases left in between. This CDR3 has 14 residues. CDR3 coding DNA: TGTGCCAGCAAGTCGGAGACAAACTCCTACGAGCAGTACTTC. This gives the protein CASKSETNSYEQYF.

This clone was seen only once. This chain uses TRBV18 with TRBJ2-3; 8 bases fit TRBD1. The germline gives CDR1 KGHSH, CDR2 LQKENI. The CDR3 covers 13 residues. V lost 6 bases, J lost 3 bases, and 2 bases stayed unmatched. The DNA for the CDR3 is TGTGCCAGCTCCCGGACAGGGACAGATACGCAGTATTTT. Residues: CASSRTGTDTQYF.

This rearrangement joins TRBV19 to TRBJ2-2; no reliable D call. V was cut by 5 bases and J by 2 bases, with 9 bases left in between. The CDR3 covers 14 residues. Per germline, CDR1 LNHDA and CDR2 SQIVND (reference sequence). CDR3 protein: CASSPGINTGELFF. CDR3 nucleotides: TGTGCCAGTAGTCCAGGCATCAACACCGGGGAGCTGTTTTTT.

The chain recombines TRBV9 with TRBJ2-1; TRBD2 is a possible D gene (5 bases). V lost 3 bases and J lost 3, with 16 bases in between. Germline V gives CDR1 SGDLS, CDR2 YYNGEE. This CDR3 has 16 residues. CDR3 residues: CASSAIAGAVYNEQFF. The CDR3, as DNA: TGTGCCAGCAGCGCTATCGCGGGTGCGGTCTACAATGAGCAGTTCTTC.

The chain uses TRBV5-1 and TRBJ2-5; 11 bases are a match to TRBD1. CDR3 length: 16 amino acids. J lost 4 bases, V lost 5 bases, and 10 bases had no gene match. CDR1 and CDR2 from the germline V gene are SGHRS and YFSETQ. The CDR3 coding sequence is TGCGCCAGCAGTTCCGGGACAGGGGGTATGCGAGAGACCCAGTACTTC. Translation: CASSSGTGGMRETQYF.

The J gene is TRBJ1-2, the V gene TRBV30; D remains ambiguous. Trimming removed 0 bases from V and 7 bases from J, with 6 bases in between. The CDR3 is 11 amino acids. Germline assignment: CDR1 GTSNPN and CDR2 SVGIG (reference sequence). In DNA form, the CDR3 reads TGTGCCTGGAGTGTCCTCCTTGGCTACACCTTC. It specifies CAWSVLLGYTF.

The chain combines TRBV9 with TRBJ2-1, with 7 nucleotides matching TRBD2. J gave up 9 bases and V 4 bases, and 16 bases lay outside the gene matches. Germline V gives CDR1 SGDLS, CDR2 YYNGEE. CDR3 length: 16 residues. The CDR3 DNA follows: TGTGCCAGCAGCAGTTTAGCGGCTCCAGGCGGGGGTGAGCAGTTCTTC. Residues: CASSSLAAPGGGEQFF.

The rearrangement links TRBV5-6 to TRBJ2-4; maybe TRBD2 (6 bases). This CDR3 is 16 amino acids long. Per the germline V gene, CDR1 is SGHDT and CDR2 is YYEEEE. V shed 0 bases and J shed 2 bases, with 12 bases lying between them. The CDR3 sequence is CASSLAWGRPKNIQYF. CDR3 nucleotides: TGTGCCAGCAGCTTGGCCTGGGGGAGGCCCAAAAACATTCAGTACTTC.

The chain links TRBV7-9 to TRBJ1-4; 7 bases are a match to TRBD1. Germline assignment: CDR1 SEHNR and CDR2 FQNEAQ (reference sequence). The junction had 5 bases not matched to a gene; V was cut back by 4 bases and J by 3 bases. The CDR3 length is 15 residues. The CDR3 loop reads CASSSPGTANEKLFF. The CDR3 bases are TGTGCCAGCAGCTCCCCCGGGACAGCTAATGAAAAACTGTTTTTT.

This chain links TRBV11-3 with TRBJ2-3; D call uncertain. Germline assignment: CDR1 SGHNT and CDR2 YENEEA. The CDR3 extends over 14 amino acids. Trimming left V 3 bases short and J 0 bases short, with 7 bases between. Here the CDR3 DNA reads TGTGCCAGCAGCTTTTTCTCTAGCACAGATACGCAGTATTTT. This codes for CASSFFSSTDTQYF.

The rearrangement joins TRBV6-6 to TRBJ1-2; D call uncertain. The V gene's germline CDR1 is MNHNY and CDR2 SVGAGI (reference sequence). V was cut by 6 bases and J by 0 bases, with 8 bases left in between. The CDR3 contains 13 residues. CDR3: CASRDAANYGYTF. The CDR3 DNA reads TGTGCCAGCAGGGATGCAGCTAACTATGGCTACACCTTC.

This clone was seen just once. The chain joins TRBV7-2 to TRBJ2-5, with D tentatively TRBD1 (7 bases). The CDR3 consists of 14 residues. V was trimmed by 4 bases and J by 5 bases, leaving 14 bases between them. Germline V CDR1 and CDR2: SGHTA, FQGNSA. CDR3 bases: TGTGCCAGCAGCTCCCAGGGGGGATGGGAGACCCAGTACTTC. It translates to CASSSQGGWETQYF. Looking up the rest from reference TRBV7-2 and TRBJ2-5 gives the full variable domain: GAGVSQSPSNKVTEKGKDVELRCDPISGHTALYWYRQSLGQGLEFLIYFQGNSAPDKSGLPSDRFSAERTGGSVSTLTIQRTQQEDSAVYLCASSSQGGWETQYFGPGTRLLVL.